The clone carrying this TCR beta chain has only one observation. The CDR3 is made up of 17 amino acids. V shed 3 bases, J shed 0 bases, and the junction held 5 bases outside the gene matches. In germline, CDR1 is MDHEN, CDR2 SYDVKM. The repertoire was sequenced with immunoSEQ multiplex PCR; TCRdb's copy has only in-frame clones and lacks some. Of roughly 550,000 clones listed, 70% to 80% are singletons. The sample originates from a study of shared T cell receptors in the human thymus. These data also featured in a second study, about human thymus T cells. That source adds: Among the donors, all were healthy Finnish infants having corrective surgery for congenital heart defects. Corrective cardiac surgery supplied the resected thymus tissue. Apparent bias marked the V and J gene usage of thymic and blood repertoires. Related research examined unrelated individuals and reported that their thymic repertoires overlapped highly.

The V gene is TRBV28, the J gene TRBJ1-6, with 7 bases aligning to TRBD1. This sequence was found in a boy younger than two with a congenital heart defect. Sequenced: thymocytes. CDR3 amino acids: CASSLGQISSYNSPLHF. The CDR3 DNA reads as TGTGCCAGCAGTTTGGGACAGATAAGCTCCTATAATTCACCCCTCCACTTT.